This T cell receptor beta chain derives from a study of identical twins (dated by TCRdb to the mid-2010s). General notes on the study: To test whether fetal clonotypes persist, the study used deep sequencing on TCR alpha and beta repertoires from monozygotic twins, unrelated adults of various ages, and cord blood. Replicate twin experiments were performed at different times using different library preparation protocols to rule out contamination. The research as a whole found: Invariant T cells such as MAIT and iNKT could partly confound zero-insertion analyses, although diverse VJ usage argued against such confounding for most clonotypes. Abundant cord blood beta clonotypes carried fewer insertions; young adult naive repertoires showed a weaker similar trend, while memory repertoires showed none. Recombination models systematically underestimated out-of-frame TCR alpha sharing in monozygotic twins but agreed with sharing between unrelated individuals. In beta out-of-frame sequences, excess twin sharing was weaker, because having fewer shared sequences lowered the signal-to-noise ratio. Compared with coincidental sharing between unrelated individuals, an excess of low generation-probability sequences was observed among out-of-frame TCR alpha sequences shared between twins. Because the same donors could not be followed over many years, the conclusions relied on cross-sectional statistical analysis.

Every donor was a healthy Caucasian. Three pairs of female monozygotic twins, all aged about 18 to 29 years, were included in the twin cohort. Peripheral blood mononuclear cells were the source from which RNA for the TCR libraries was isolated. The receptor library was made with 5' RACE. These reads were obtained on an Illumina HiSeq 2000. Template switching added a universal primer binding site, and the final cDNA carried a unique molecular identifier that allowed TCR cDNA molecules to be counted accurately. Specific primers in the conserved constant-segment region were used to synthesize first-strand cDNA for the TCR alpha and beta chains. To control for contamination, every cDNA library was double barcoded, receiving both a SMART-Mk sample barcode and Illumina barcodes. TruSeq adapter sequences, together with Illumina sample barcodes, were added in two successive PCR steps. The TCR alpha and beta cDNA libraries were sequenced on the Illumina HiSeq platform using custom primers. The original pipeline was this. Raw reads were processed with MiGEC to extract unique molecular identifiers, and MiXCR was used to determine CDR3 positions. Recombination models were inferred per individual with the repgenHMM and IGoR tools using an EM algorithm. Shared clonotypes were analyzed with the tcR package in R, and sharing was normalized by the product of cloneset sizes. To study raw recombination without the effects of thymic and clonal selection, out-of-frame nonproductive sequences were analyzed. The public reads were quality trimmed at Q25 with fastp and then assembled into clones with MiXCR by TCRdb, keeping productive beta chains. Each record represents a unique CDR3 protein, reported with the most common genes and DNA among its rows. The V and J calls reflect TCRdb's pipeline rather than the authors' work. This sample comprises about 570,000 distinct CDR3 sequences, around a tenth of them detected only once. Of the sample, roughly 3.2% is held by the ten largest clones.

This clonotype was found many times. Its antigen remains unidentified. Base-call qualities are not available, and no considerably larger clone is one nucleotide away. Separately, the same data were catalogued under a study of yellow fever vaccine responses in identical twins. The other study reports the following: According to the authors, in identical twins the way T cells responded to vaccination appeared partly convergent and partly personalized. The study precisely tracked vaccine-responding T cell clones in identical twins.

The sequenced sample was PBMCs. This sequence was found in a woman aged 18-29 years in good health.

Here is the DNA: TGTGCCAGCAGTTACGGGGGGAAGAGCACAGATACGCAGTATTTT. Translated, it gives CASSYGGKSTDTQYF. The V gene is TRBV6-5 and the J gene is TRBJ2-3; the D gene is possibly TRBD2, with 6 bases matching. The CDR3 measures 15 amino acids from cysteine to phenylalanine. Only the CDR3 DNA is retained, 45 bases long and in frame from the first base. The trim is 2 bases for V and 0 bases for J, with a gap of 9 bases between the germline ends. From the germline V gene, CDR1 is MNHEY and CDR2 is SVGAGI.